This T cell receptor (beta chain) emerged from a study of blood T cell repertoires in COVID-19 (dated by TCRdb to the early 2020s). Looking at the study overall: Samples from collaborators originated in the United States, Italy and Spain and spanned both the acute and convalescent phases of COVID-19. Nearly every sample came with metadata listing a de-identified subject ID, COVID-19 status, age in years and sex. Samples came from the ongoing ImmuneRACE study (first 160 participants) plus 1,254 subjects from 6 global collaborators. The material from the prospective study consisted of cDNA or gDNA derived from T cells, B-cell-depleted T cells, or PBMCs. The dataset comprised deeply sampled blood TCRbeta repertoires from subjects exposed to, actively infected with, or recovered from COVID-19. Where available, HLA class I and class II types were obtained from metadata supplied by the sample provider rather than from assay-based typing. The repertoires were released in a freely available public database meant as a resource for research on the immune response to SARS-CoV-2. The study at large found these results: The amount of clinical and demographic metadata varied by source and participant and was provided uncurated.

TCRbeta CDR3 regions were amplified from genomic DNA by means of the immunoSEQ Assay, a bias-controlled multiplex PCR. As for how the authors treated the data: The number of nucleated cells in each sample was estimated by amplification of reference gene primers within the assay. To quantify the absolute abundance of each unique TCRbeta CDR3 rearrangement, sequence reads were collapsed and filtered. For each sample, productive Simpson clonality was calculated as the square root of Simpson's diversity index across productive rearrangements. TCRdb obtained this table from immuneACCESS and retained in-frame rearrangements with V and J assigned. These tables miss some clones; where compared with another copy, unresolved V genes account for less than half of the shortfall, and the remainder is unexplained. D and trimming come from the DNA, and the V and J calls and clone size come from that table. The sample table holds 200,000 to 250,000 clones, of which about 86% were seen once. The ten largest clonotypes hold about 3.8% of the sample.

Enrolling through a virtual design, the prospective study's participants ranged in age from roughly 18 to 95 years and lived across roughly 23 United States geographic areas. To assign participants to cohorts, the prospective study relied on clinical history that participants themselves reported in a screening survey and a study questionnaire. Mobile phlebotomists in the prospective study collected whole blood, serum and a nasopharyngeal or oropharyngeal swab from every participant. Participants in the prospective study had the option to provide additional blood draws and questionnaires over an approximately 2-month period. Before DNA extraction, prospective study blood samples were shipped either frozen or at room temperature. CDR1 and CDR2 are read off the germline V gene as MDHEN and SYDVKM. From cysteine to phenylalanine, the CDR3 is 13 amino acids long. Of the read, only the CDR3 DNA is kept; its 39 bases are in frame from base 1. Deletion took 2 bases off V and 6 bases off J, with a span of 10 bases between the germline ends.

Only one count was recorded for this clone. It lacks a known antigen. No much larger clone is present one base from it, and per-base qualities are unavailable. What was sequenced was PBMCs or T cells enriched from blood (not recorded which). In this chain, TRBV28 is recombined with TRBJ1-2; the D segment could be TRBD1, given 6 matching bases. The sequence derives from a woman in her thirties or forties with acute COVID-19. The CDR3 reads as follows: CASSLRSGDGYTF. The DNA sequence reads TGTGCCAGCAGTTTAAGGTCAGGGGATGGCTACACCTTC.